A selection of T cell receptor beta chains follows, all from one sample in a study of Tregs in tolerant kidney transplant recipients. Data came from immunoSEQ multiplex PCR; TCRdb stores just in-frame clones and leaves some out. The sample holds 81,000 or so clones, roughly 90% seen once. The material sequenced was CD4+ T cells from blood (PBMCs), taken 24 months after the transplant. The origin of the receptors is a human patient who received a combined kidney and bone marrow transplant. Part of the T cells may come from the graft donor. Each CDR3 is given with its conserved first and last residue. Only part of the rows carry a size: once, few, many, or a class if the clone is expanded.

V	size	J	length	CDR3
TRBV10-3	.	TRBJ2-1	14	CAISESIDYNEQFF
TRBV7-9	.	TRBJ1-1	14	CASSLEVQGRTTFF
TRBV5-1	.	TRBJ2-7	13	CASSPGTGWEQYF
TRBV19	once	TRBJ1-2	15	CATTNRRDRVYGYTF
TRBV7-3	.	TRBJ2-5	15	CASSLTGQPLETQYF
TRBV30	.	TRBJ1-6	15	CAWSHRGTDNSPLHF
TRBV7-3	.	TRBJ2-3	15	CASSLIRGSPDTQYF
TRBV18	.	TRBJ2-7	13	CASSPGLHYEQYF
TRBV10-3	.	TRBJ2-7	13	CAITPRQGYEQYF
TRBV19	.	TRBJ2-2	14	CASTGTVNTGELFF
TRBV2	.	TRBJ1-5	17	CASSEERAGWSNQPQHF
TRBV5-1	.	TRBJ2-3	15	CASSETSTSTDTQYF
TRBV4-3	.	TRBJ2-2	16	CASSQERPGETGELFF
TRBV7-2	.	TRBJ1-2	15	CASSPSTWTNYGYTF
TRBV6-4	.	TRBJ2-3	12	CASSPTTGTQYF
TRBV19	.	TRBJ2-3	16	CASSISTSGGTDTQYF
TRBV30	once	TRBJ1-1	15	CAWRRRQNPNTEAFF
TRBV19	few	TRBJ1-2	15	CASRPTGQGNYGYTF
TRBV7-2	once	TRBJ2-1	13	CASSADRDHEQFF
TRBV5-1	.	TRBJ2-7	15	CASSRGLVSSYEQYF
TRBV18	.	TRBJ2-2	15	CASSPTGMNTGELFF
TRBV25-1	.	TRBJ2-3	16	CASSEGLAGGGDTQYF
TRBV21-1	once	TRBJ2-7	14	CASSNDRGWYEQYF
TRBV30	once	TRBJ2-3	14	CAWRGAGAEDTQYF
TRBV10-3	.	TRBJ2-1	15	CAITVVSGRNTEQFF
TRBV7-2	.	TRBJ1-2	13	CASSLSREGGYTF
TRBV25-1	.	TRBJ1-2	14	CASSEAGFYYGYTF
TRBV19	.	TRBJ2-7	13	CASSIQGAYEQYF
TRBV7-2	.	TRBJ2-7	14	CASSSLLAAYEQYF
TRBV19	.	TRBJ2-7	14	CASSGQAFLYEQYF
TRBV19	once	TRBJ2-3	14	CASTRDISRDTQYF
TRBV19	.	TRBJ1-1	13	CASSNRENTEAFF
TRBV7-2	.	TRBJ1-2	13	CASSLSPGGGYTF
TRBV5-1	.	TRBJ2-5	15	CASSPAAGGSETQYF
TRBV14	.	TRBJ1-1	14	CASSQVRDRVRAFF
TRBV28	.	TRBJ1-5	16	CASSLREGLGDQPQHF
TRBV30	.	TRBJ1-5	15	CALKKGGQGSQPQHF
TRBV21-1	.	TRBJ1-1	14	CASSKNRSGAEAFF
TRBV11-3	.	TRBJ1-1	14	CASRAGGMNTEAFF
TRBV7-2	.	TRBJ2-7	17	CASSLKVPSGGAYEQYF
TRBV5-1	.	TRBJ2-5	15	CASRPIQGGGETQYF
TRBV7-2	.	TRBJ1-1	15	CASSLGGSIPLLAFF
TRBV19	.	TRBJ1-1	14	CASSIRTLNTEAFF
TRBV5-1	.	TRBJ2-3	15	CASSFSGRGTDTQYF
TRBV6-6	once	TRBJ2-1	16	CASSQPTSGSKNEQFF
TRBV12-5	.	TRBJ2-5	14	CASGLADRQETQYF
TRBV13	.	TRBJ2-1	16	CASSRPGQGNYNEQFF
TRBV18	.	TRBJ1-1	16	CASSRRQGRWDTEAFF
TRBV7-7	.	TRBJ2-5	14	CASSRGAGVETQYF
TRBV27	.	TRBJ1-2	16	CASSFLRTRANYGYTF
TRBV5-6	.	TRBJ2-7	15	CASSPFREAVYEQYF